Below are 13 T cell receptor beta chains sequenced from a single sample in a study of blood T cells in healthy people across ages. Combining a sample-barcoded 5' primer with a J-beta primer mix, a second PCR ran for roughly 7 to 12 cycles. Each CDR3 protein is one row after TCRdb ran MiXCR on the 5' RACE reads. The sample yields hundreds of thousands of distinct CDR3 sequences, roughly 56% seen once. Sample: blood. All receptors derive from a man aged 40-49 years in good health.

V is TRBV10-3 and J is TRBJ2-7, with 8 positions matching TRBD2. The trim removed 5 bases at V and 7 bases at J, leaving 25 bases unmatched. Germline V gene lookup returns CDR1 ENHRY and CDR2 SYGVKD. This CDR3 is 19 amino acids long. The DNA of the CDR3 is TGTGCCATCAGTAAAACCAATCTCGGGGGGGACACACGTCCTGGGGAGCAGTACTTC. Translation: CAISKTNLGGDTRPGEQYF.

The chain carries TRBV12-3 or TRBV12-4 and TRBJ2-3; either TRBD1 or TRBD2 may supply D (5 bases each). The CDR3 consists of 14 residues. Trimming removed 5 bases from V and 0 bases from J, with 9 bases in between. CDR3 sequence reads: CASSIWDSTDTQYF. For the CDR3, the DNA is TGTGCCAGCAGTATATGGGACAGCACAGATACGCAGTATTTT.

This clonotype has only one observation. J is TRBJ2-1 and V is TRBV7-9, with 12 bases identical to TRBD2. CDR1 is SEHNR, CDR2 FQNEAQ, per germline (reference sequence). This CDR3 is 15 amino acids long. V was clipped by 5 bases and J by 6 bases; unmatched bases: 5. The CDR3 DNA reads as TGTGCCAGCAGCCGACTAGCGGGAGTGGTCAATGAGCAGTTCTTC. Protein: CASSRLAGVVNEQFF.

The chain combines TRBV4-3 with TRBJ2-1; D remains ambiguous. Between the trimmed V and J ends, which lost 3 bases and 7 bases, there was a span of 1 base. The CDR3 length is 10 residues. The V gene's germline CDR1 is LGHNA and CDR2 YSLEER. This chain's CDR3 is CASSQNEQFF. CDR3 DNA sequence: TGCGCCAGCAGCCAGAATGAGCAGTTCTTC.

The chain joins TRBV7-2 to TRBJ2-1; D could derive from TRBD1 or TRBD2 (5 bases each). The V gene lost 5 bases and the J gene lost 9 bases, with 17 bases spanning the gap. Germline assignment: CDR1 SGHTA and CDR2 FQGNSA. The length of the CDR3 is 14 residues. Here the CDR3 DNA reads TGTGCCAGCAGCCCAGACACGACTGGGGGTGAGCAGTTCTTC. Protein product: CASSPDTTGGEQFF.

Only a few counts were recorded for this clonotype. The rearrangement links TRBV7-6 to TRBJ2-3; no reliable D call. Germline lookup yields CDR1 SGHVS and CDR2 FNYEAQ. With 0 bases removed from V and 0 bases from J, the gap between germline ends came to 10 bases. The CDR3 consists of 16 residues. CDR3 amino acids: CASSLAVLTSTDTQYF. The CDR3 DNA reads TGTGCCAGCAGCTTAGCCGTATTAACTAGCACAGATACGCAGTATTTT.

This chain links TRBV20-1 with TRBJ2-1, with 8 bases identical to TRBD2. Germline V lookup: CDR1 DFQATT, CDR2 SNEGSKA (reference sequence). The J segment lost 3 bases and the V segment lost 0 bases, leaving 1 base of the junction unmatched. CDR3 size: 14 residues. DNA for the CDR3: TGCAGTGCTAGAGATACTAGCGGCTACAATGAGCAGTTCTTC. Its protein product is CSARDTSGYNEQFF.

This clonotype was detected only a few times. The J gene is TRBJ2-5, the V gene TRBV7-8; D unresolved. The germline CDR1 and CDR2 sequences are SGHVS and FQNEAQ. With 3 bases removed from V and 9 bases from J, the gap between germline ends came to 17 bases. The CDR3 contains 14 residues. The chain's CDR3 is CASSLKAGEAAQYF. CDR3 DNA sequence: TGTGCCAGCAGCTTGAAGGCCGGTGAGGCGGCCCAGTACTTC.

The chain carries TRBV27 and TRBJ1-6; D is undetermined. V shed 2 bases and J shed 10 bases, with 6 bases lying between them. Germline-derived CDR1 and CDR2 are MNHEY and SMNVEV (reference sequence). CDR3 length: 12 amino acids. This chain's CDR3 is CASSLPRSPLHF. CDR3 sequence (DNA): TGTGCCAGCAGTTTACCCCGCTCACCCCTCCACTTT.

This clonotype was counted between two and nine times. The V and J genes are TRBV25-1 and TRBJ2-1, with no clear D. CDR3 length: 16 residues. V lost 1 base, J lost 8 bases, and 18 bases lay in between. Germline V gene data show CDR1 as MGHDK and CDR2 as SYGVNS. The CDR3 DNA is TGTGCCAGCAGTGAATCTCGCCAAAACGTTGGGGATGAGCAGTTCTTC. Translation gives CASSESRQNVGDEQFF.

V and J are TRBV24-1 and TRBJ2-3; 9 positions agree with TRBD1. The CDR3 is 14 residues long. Trimming took 4 bases from V and 4 from J; bases not matched to a gene: 2. CDR1 and CDR2 from the germline V gene are KGHDR and SFDVKD. The CDR3 spells CATSETGGADTQYF. CDR3 sequence (DNA): TGTGCCACCAGTGAGACAGGGGGGGCAGATACGCAGTATTTT.

This clonotype was observed a few times. The chain links TRBV7-3 to TRBJ2-7; 12 bases are a match to TRBD2. The J call may not be correct, given that the DNA end is closer to TRBJ2-5. This CDR3 spans 16 amino acids. Germline-derived CDR1 and CDR2 are SGHTA and FQGTGA. CDR3 amino acids: CASSLKPGLAGETQYF. Here the CDR3 DNA reads TGTGCCAGCAGCCTCAAACCGGGACTAGCGGGAGAGACCCAGTACTTC.

This chain connects TRBV24-1 to TRBJ2-3; no firm D call. The germline V and J ends were trimmed by 7 bases and 4 bases, with 11 bases remaining between them. This CDR3 spans 13 amino acids. Germline assignment: CDR1 KGHDR and CDR2 SFDVKD. CDR3 residues: CATRGLRSDTQYF. The CDR3, as DNA: TGTGCCACCAGGGGGTTGAGGTCAGATACGCAGTATTTT.